This T cell receptor beta chain was identified during a study of cytomegalovirus exposure and HLA in healthy donors. Whole-study results and caveats: Donor immune exposure was known only as CMV serostatus. Researchers left out some V segments, among them TRBV6-2 and TRBV6-3, as indistinguishable. V- and J-gene trimming of TCR beta was linked (in a later analysis) to a missense DCLRE1C variant. A later look showed TCR association rates differing by HLA locus, highest for DRB1 and lowest for HLA-C.

Germline CDR1 MNHNS, CDR2 SASEGT. CDR3 length: 13 residues. With 3 bases removed from V and 5 bases from J, the gap between germline ends came to 10 bases. This clone was counted only a few times. The antigen is undetermined. The PCR was carried out with 60 Vbeta primers and 13 Jbeta primers. Only in-frame clones appear in the TCRdb table, and some are missing; sequencing was by immunoSEQ multiplex PCR. The repertoire includes approximately 61,000 clones, about four fifths of them detected once, and about 53% sits in the top ten. Sequenced sample: PBMCs. V and J are TRBV6-1 and TRBJ1-1; D not resolved. This clonotype originated in a man aged 45-65 years in good health and CMV-seropositive. The CDR3 DNA is TGTGCCAGCAGTGAGAGGACGGGGACTGAAGCTTTCTTT. This gives the protein CASSERTGTEAFF.